A selection of T cell receptor beta chains follows, all from one sample in a study of T cell responses to AZD1222 COVID-19 vaccine. Libraries were prepared by immunoSEQ multiplex PCR; TCRdb keeps only in-frame clonotypes and omits some of them. The sample has 120,000 or so clones, 90% seen once. Sample: peripheral blood, taken on day 0 of MenACWY control vaccination. These receptors came from an adult in good health. Both conserved end residues are part of each CDR3. A D gene is named only where the DNA matches it firmly. Clone size appears in some rows only: once, few, many, or a class for an expanded clone.

j_call	v_call	clone_size	d_call	cdr3_nt	cdr3_aa
TRBJ1-2	TRBV30	.	.	TGTGCCGGCAACCTAAAAGTGGCGGTTGGGAAAAACTATGGCTACACCTTC	CAGNLKVAVGKNYGYTF
TRBJ2-3	TRBV7-8	.	.	TGTGCCAGCAGCTTAGCGGGTCCCCCCACAGATACGCAGTATTTT	CASSLAGPPTDTQYF
TRBJ2-1	TRBV25-1	.	TRBD1	TGTGCCAGCAGTTGGACAGGGGGGGACAATGAGCAGTTCTTC	CASSWTGGDNEQFF
TRBJ2-1	TRBV27	.	TRBD1	TGTGCCACCGGAATCGGGACAGGTCTAGGCTATGAGCAGTTCTTC	CATGIGTGLGYEQFF
TRBJ2-5	TRBV5-8	once	TRBD2	TGTGCCAGCAGCAGAGGGACTAGCCTCCAGACCCAGTACTTC	CASSRGTSLQTQYF
TRBJ2-7	TRBV19	.	TRBD1	TGTGCCAGTAGACCCGGGACAGTCTCCTACGAGCAGTACTTC	CASRPGTVSYEQYF
TRBJ2-3	TRBV5-1	.	TRBD2	TGCGCCAGCAGCTTCGGGGGGGTCGGAGATACGCAGTATTTT	CASSFGGVGDTQYF
TRBJ2-3	TRBV21-1	.	.	TGTGCCAGCAGCCGTAAGTCCAGGGGCTATTCTTTCACAGATACGCAGTATTTT	CASSRKSRGYSFTDTQYF
TRBJ2-5	TRBV3-1/TRBV3-2	.	.	TGTGCCAGCAGCCAAGGAACCTTGCGAGAGACCCAGTACTTC	CASSQGTLRETQYF
TRBJ2-1	TRBV28	.	TRBD1	TGTGCCAGCAGTTTATTCCAGGGGGTCTCCTACAATGAGCAGTTCTTC	CASSLFQGVSYNEQFF
TRBJ1-1	TRBV7-9	.	.	TGTGCCAGCAGCTTAGTAGTGACGGACACTGAAGCTTTCTTT	CASSLVVTDTEAFF
TRBJ2-3	TRBV12-3/TRBV12-4	.	.	TGTGCCAGCAGTTTAGCAGCGACACATACGCAGTATTTT	CASSLAATHTQYF
TRBJ2-5	TRBV6-5	.	TRBD1	TGTGCCAGCAGAACGACAGGGGTGTTCAGAGAGACCCAGTACTTC	CASRTTGVFRETQYF
TRBJ1-2	TRBV12-3/TRBV12-4	once	.	TGTGCCAGCAGTTTTTCGGCTACCTATGGCTACACCTTC	CASSFSATYGYTF
TRBJ1-1	TRBV5-6	.	.	TGTGCCAGCAGCCACCGAGGGGGGGGTACTGAAGCTTTCTTT	CASSHRGGGTEAFF
TRBJ1-1	TRBV9	.	.	TGTGCCAGCAGCGGGGCGCCTGACGGGAACACTGAAGCTTTCTTT	CASSGAPDGNTEAFF
TRBJ1-4	TRBV15	.	TRBD1	TGTGCCACCAGCAGAGATAAGACAGGGAAGGGTGAAAAACTGTTTTTT	CATSRDKTGKGEKLFF
TRBJ2-1	TRBV14	.	TRBD2	TGTGCCAGCAGCCAAGACGGGGGGTGGGTGAGCTCCTACAATGAGCAGTTCTTC	CASSQDGGWVSSYNEQFF
TRBJ2-3	TRBV9	.	TRBD2	TGTGCCAGCAGCCCCGACGGAGCGGGAGCCACAGATACGCAGTATTTT	CASSPDGAGATDTQYF
TRBJ2-1	TRBV7-2	.	TRBD2	TGTGCCAGCAGCTACCCGGGACTACACTACAATGAGCAGTTCTTC	CASSYPGLHYNEQFF
TRBJ2-3	TRBV11-2	.	.	TGTGCCAGCAGCTCCCCGACCTCGGGCGTTACAGATACGCAGTATTTT	CASSSPTSGVTDTQYF
TRBJ2-3	TRBV20-1	few	TRBD2	TGCAGTGCTAGTGGCGGGACTAGTAGCCCAGATACGCAGTATTTT	CSASGGTSSPDTQYF
TRBJ1-2	TRBV28	.	.	TGTGCCAGCAGTTTCGGGGGTAACTATGGCTACACCTTC	CASSFGGNYGYTF
TRBJ1-1	TRBV7-8	.	.	TGTGCCACCAACGGGTGGTCAAAACGGGGGAACACTGAAGCTTTCTTT	CATNGWSKRGNTEAFF
TRBJ2-3	TRBV7-2	once	TRBD2	TGTGCCAGCAGCGACTTTAGCGGGGGGTTCACAGATACGCAGTATTTT	CASSDFSGGFTDTQYF
TRBJ1-4	TRBV5-6	once	.	TGTGCCAGCAGCTTGAGCGTCAAGGGCGATGAAAAACTGTTTTTT	CASSLSVKGDEKLFF
TRBJ2-3	TRBV7-8	.	TRBD2	TGTGCCAGCAGCTTGGGAGGAATCGCGGGAGTGAGAGATACGCAGTATTTT	CASSLGGIAGVRDTQYF
TRBJ2-5	TRBV11-2	.	.	TGTGCCAGCAGCTTATCCAGGGAAGAGACCCAGTACTTC	CASSLSREETQYF
TRBJ2-1	TRBV6-6	.	.	TGTGCCAGCAGAACCGAGGCTGGCTACAATGAGCAGTTCTTC	CASRTEAGYNEQFF
TRBJ1-1	TRBV7-9	.	.	TGTGCCAGCAGCCCTAATCCTGAAGCTTTCTTT	CASSPNPEAFF
TRBJ1-1	TRBV7-9	.	.	TGTGCCAGCAGCTTATGGTCAGCCCGGGGGGAGTCAGCTTTCTTT	CASSLWSARGESAFF
TRBJ2-1	TRBV6-2/TRBV6-3	.	TRBD2	TGTGCCAGCAGTTTCCTAACCGGGACTAGCTGGGGTGAGCAGTTCTTC	CASSFLTGTSWGEQFF
TRBJ2-2	TRBV5-4	.	.	TGTGCCAGCAGCTTGGTTTCAAACACCGGGGAGCTGTTTTTT	CASSLVSNTGELFF
TRBJ2-1	TRBV5-1	.	TRBD1	TGCGCCAGCAGTCCCCAGGGGGAGAGCTACAATGAGCAGTTCTTC	CASSPQGESYNEQFF
TRBJ2-7	TRBV5-6	once	.	TGTGCCAGCAGCTTTGGAGGGAGTGGATCCTACGAGCAGTACTTC	CASSFGGSGSYEQYF
TRBJ1-4	TRBV4-3	few	TRBD1	TGCGCCAGCAGCCCGACAGGGAGGTCTAATGAAAAACTGTTTTTT	CASSPTGRSNEKLFF
TRBJ2-2	TRBV2	.	.	TGTGCCAGCAGCGTCACGGCCCCCCTGACCGGGGAGCTGTTTTTT	CASSVTAPLTGELFF
TRBJ1-6	TRBV24-1	.	.	TGTGCCACCAGTGATTTTGTCGAAATCGCCTATAATTCACCCCTCCACTTT	CATSDFVEIAYNSPLHF
TRBJ2-3	TRBV27	few	.	TGTGCCAGCAGTGACAGGACCAACCTGGGAGATACGCAGTATTTT	CASSDRTNLGDTQYF
TRBJ2-5	TRBV18	.	.	TGTGCCAGCTCATCAGACAGACAAGAGACCCAGTACTTC	CASSSDRQETQYF
TRBJ2-2	TRBV4-1	once	TRBD1	TGCGCCAGCAGCCAGCGGAGGACAGGGACGAACACCGGGGAGCTGTTTTTT	CASSQRRTGTNTGELFF
TRBJ1-5	TRBV20-1	.	TRBD1	TGCAGTGCTAGTACGTATGGTCGACAGGGGGACATCTATAGCAATCAGCCCCAGCATTTT	CSASTYGRQGDIYSNQPQHF
TRBJ2-7	TRBV7-2	.	.	TGTGCCAGCAGCACCTATTACGAGCAGTACTTC	CASSTYYEQYF
TRBJ1-5	TRBV2	.	TRBD1	TGTGCCAGCAGTACAGGGGGCGTTAGCAATCAGCCCCAGCATTTT	CASSTGGVSNQPQHF
TRBJ1-4	TRBV7-9	.	.	TGTGCCAGCAGCTTAGCGGATGAAAAACTGTTTTTT	CASSLADEKLFF
TRBJ2-1	TRBV5-1	.	.	TGCGCCAGCAGAACCGGGACTGATTTGTTTGAGCAGTTCTTC	CASRTGTDLFEQFF
TRBJ2-7	TRBV6-4	.	TRBD1	TGTGCCAGTACCGGGACAGTAAGATTCTACGAGCAGTACTTC	CASTGTVRFYEQYF
TRBJ1-5	TRBV19	.	TRBD1	TGTGCCAGTAGCAACGACAGGGTTATACGGAAAAATCAGCCCCAGCATTTT	CASSNDRVIRKNQPQHF
TRBJ2-1	TRBV2	.	TRBD1	TGTGCCAGCACCCCGGGACAGACTTTGGAGCAGTTCTTC	CASTPGQTLEQFF
TRBJ2-2	TRBV27	.	.	TGTGCCAGCACCTCTAAAAGGGGCCAGGGAGGTAACACCGGGGAGCTGTTTTTT	CASTSKRGQGGNTGELFF
TRBJ1-3	TRBV5-5	.	.	TGTGCCAGCAGCTTGGAGGGTGACTCTGGAAACACCATATATTTT	CASSLEGDSGNTIYF